This T cell receptor beta chain was retrieved from a study of blood T cell repertoires in COVID-19. The overall study: Researchers got acute and convalescent COVID-19 samples from the United States, Italy and Spain.

Per the study methods: Amplified reference gene primers provided the basis for estimating nucleated cell counts. Only in-frame clones appear in the TCRdb table, and some are missing; sequencing was by immunoSEQ multiplex PCR. D and trimming come from the DNA, and the V and J calls and clone size come from that table. The sample has around 470,000 clones; nearly 90% are singletons. V lost 1 base and J lost 3, with 14 bases in between. The germline gives CDR1 MGHRA, CDR2 YSYEKL. The CDR3 length is 16 residues. The TCR sequence derives from a man aged 18 to 29 with COVID-19, enrolled during active disease. The chain uses TRBV4-1 and TRBJ2-3; weak D call: TRBD1 (5 bases). What was sequenced was peripheral blood. CDR3 loop: CASSQGPQGATDTQYF. The CDR3 DNA is TGCGCCAGCAGCCAAGGCCCACAAGGGGCGACAGATACGCAGTATTTT.